This TCR beta chain came from a study of T cells in Graves' hyperthyroidism and ophthalmopathy. Study-wide points: Median prediction lead before ophthalmopathy onset was 5.5 to 7 months with the model.

From germline, CDR1 is KGHDR and CDR2 SFDVKD. J was trimmed by 4 bases and V by 0 bases; bases with no gene match: 14. The CDR3 contains 19 residues. RNA transcripts gave rise to amplified TCR beta CDR3 regions. The primer set for the first-round RT-PCR of the TCR CDR3 was HTBI. TCRdb independently ran MiXCR on the multiplex PCR reads; one entry per CDR3 protein. Found here are approximately 420,000 distinct CDR3 sequences, roughly 15% of them singletons; the top ten hold 4% to 6.5%. Absence of ophthalmopathy progression within 18 months defined stable Graves' hyperthyroidism. In its sample, this clonotype was seen a few times. Its target is not known.

This clonotype originated in a woman under 30 with Graves' hyperthyroidism. Sequenced sample: blood. The chain joins TRBV24-1 to TRBJ2-1; 7 bases match TRBD2. As DNA, the CDR3 is TGTGCCACCAGTGATTTGAATCCCGGGGCGGGCGGGGGTTACAATGAGCAGTTCTTC. This gives the protein CATSDLNPGAGGGYNEQFF.